One sample yielded the 21 T cell receptor beta chains listed below, sequenced in a study of T cell responses to AZD1222 COVID-19 vaccine. Assay: immunoSEQ multiplex PCR; the TCRdb copy retains only in-frame clones and omits some. Counted here are 250,000 to 300,000 clones, approximately 94% occurring once; the ten biggest clones make up 0.5% to 0.65%. This specimen consisted of peripheral blood, obtained 28 days after the second AZD1222 dose. The origin of the receptors is an adult who received the AZD1222 COVID-19 vaccine.

CDR3 nucleotides: TGTGCCAGCAGTGATGAGGGATTTGGGAGCAATCAGCCCCAGCATTTT. Protein product: CASSDEGFGSNQPQHF. The V gene is TRBV2, the J gene TRBJ1-5; D is uncertain. The CDR3 is made up of 16 amino acids. Germline lookup yields CDR1 SNHLY and CDR2 FYNNEI. Trimming removed 3 bases from V and 1 base from J, with 13 bases in between. Complete variable domain (other parts from reference TRBV2 and TRBJ1-5): EPEVTQTPSHQVTQMGQEVILRCVPISNHLYFYWYRQILGQKVEFLVSFYNNEISEKSEIFDDQFSVERPDGSNFTLKIRSTKLEDSAMYFCASSDEGFGSNQPQHFGDGTRLSIL.

DNA for the CDR3: TGTGCCAGCAGCCCTGGGGGTCTAGCGGATGTTGAAGATACGCAGTATTTT. The encoded protein is CASSPGGLADVEDTQYF. The chain recombines TRBV28 with TRBJ2-3; 7 bases line up with TRBD2. There are 17 residues in the CDR3. CDR1 is MDHEN, CDR2 SYDVKM, per germline. V gave up 6 bases and J gave up 5 bases; unmatched junction bases: 17.

This clone was seen only a few times. J is TRBJ2-6 and V is TRBV28; D gene unclear. The germline CDR1 and CDR2 sequences are MDHEN and SYDVKM. This CDR3 region has 14 residues. The V end was cut by 3 bases, the J end by 3 bases, with 6 bases between. The CDR3 DNA follows: TGTGCCAGCAGTTTCGTCTTTGGGGCCAACGTCCTGACTTTC. Its protein product is CASSFVFGANVLTF.

The CDR3 loop is CASSQATGAFGTQYF. The CDR3 DNA reads as TGTGCCAGCAGCCAAGCGACAGGGGCCTTTGGTACGCAGTATTTT. This sequence joins TRBV14 and TRBJ2-3, with 8 bases fitting TRBD1. V shed 1 base and J 8 bases; nucleotides not matched to a gene: 8. The CDR3 loop spans 15 amino acids. CDR1 is SGHDN and CDR2 is FVKESK in the germline V gene.

CDR3 protein: CASSPQGKMINEQFF. The CDR3, as DNA: TGTGCCAGCAGCCCCCAGGGGAAGATGATAAATGAGCAGTTCTTC. The rearrangement uses TRBV7-8 and TRBJ2-1; perhaps TRBD1 as D (6 bases). Germline V CDR1 and CDR2: SGHVS, FQNEAQ. Trimming left V 5 bases short and J 7 bases short, with 18 bases between. The CDR3 sequence is 15 residues long.

The chain joins TRBV28 to TRBJ1-3; tentative D call: TRBD1 (5 bases). Trimming left V 2 bases short and J 0 bases short, with 8 bases between. Germline assignment: CDR1 MDHEN and CDR2 SYDVKM. The CDR3 covers 15 residues. This chain's CDR3 is CASSLGDFSGNTIYF. The DNA for the CDR3 is TGTGCCAGCAGTTTAGGGGACTTCTCTGGAAACACCATATATTTT.

The genes are TRBV19 and TRBJ2-7; 9 bases align to TRBD1. Germline V CDR1 and CDR2: LNHDA, SQIVND (reference sequence). The CDR3 is made up of 14 amino acids. After removal of 7 bases from V and 1 base from J, the junction contained 5 bases not matched to a gene. CDR3 nucleotides: TGTGCCAGTAAGCCGGGACAGGGATCCTACGAGCAGTACTTC. Its translation is CASKPGQGSYEQYF.

The gene calls are TRBV7-9 and TRBJ1-2; no clear D. Deletions cut 2 bases from V and 6 bases from J, with 10 bases between. Germline V gene data show CDR1 as SEHNR and CDR2 as FQNEAQ (reference sequence). CDR3 length equals 13 residues. DNA for the CDR3: TGTGCCAGCAGCTTAAGGTTATCGGATGGCTACACCTTC. Encoded protein: CASSLRLSDGYTF.

The chain is built from TRBV10-1 and TRBJ2-7; D is perhaps TRBD1 or TRBD2 (5 bases each). From germline, CDR1 is WNHNN and CDR2 SYGVQD (reference sequence). V lost 0 bases and J 2 bases, leaving 14 bases between the germline ends. This CDR3 comprises 16 residues. The CDR3 region is CASSESIGTQPYEQYF. The CDR3 DNA follows: TGCGCCAGCAGTGAGTCAATCGGGACCCAACCCTACGAGCAGTACTTC.

The chain links TRBV19 to TRBJ2-5, with a possible D match to TRBD1 (5 bases). The CDR3 extends over 15 amino acids. Germline CDR1 LNHDA, CDR2 SQIVND (reference sequence). Trimming pared 7 bases from V and 5 bases from J, leaving 20 bases between. The CDR3 reads CASTDGRSGRETQYF. For the CDR3, the DNA is TGTGCCAGTACCGATGGGCGGTCAGGGCGGGAGACCCAGTACTTC.

The J gene is TRBJ2-7, the V gene TRBV28; 8 bases map to TRBD2. V lost 11 bases to trimming and J lost 4 bases; unmatched junction nucleotides: 13. The length of the CDR3 is 14 residues. Germline CDR1 reads MDHEN; CDR2 reads SYDVKM. For the CDR3, the DNA is TGTGCCTGCCAGGCCGGGGGGGTAGGTTACGAGCAGTACTTC. This codes for CACQAGGVGYEQYF.

This clone occurred once. Other DNA sequences in this sample translate to the same CDR3. This chain uses TRBV24-1 with TRBJ2-1; unclear D gene. The CDR3 length is 11 residues. The ends were cut back, 9 bases at V and 4 bases at J, with 6 bases in the middle. Germline V gene sequence: CDR1 KGHDR, CDR2 SFDVKD. The CDR3 nucleotides read TGTGCCACCTCGGATTACAATGAGCAGTTCTTC. Encoded protein: CATSDYNEQFF.

The chain carries TRBV19 and TRBJ1-1, with D maybe TRBD1 (5 bases). The CDR3 covers 15 residues. CDR1 is LNHDA, CDR2 SQIVND, per germline (reference sequence). Trimming pared 1 base from V and 4 bases from J, leaving 13 bases between. CDR3 amino acids: CASSIGGQGSTEAFF. The CDR3, as DNA: TGTGCCAGTAGTATAGGTGGGCAGGGCTCCACTGAAGCTTTCTTT. Looking up the rest from reference TRBV19 and TRBJ1-1 gives the full variable domain: DGGITQSPKYLFRKEGQNVTLSCEQNLNHDAMYWYRQDPGQGLRLIYYSQIVNDFQKGDIAEGYSVSREKKESFPLTVTSAQKNPTAFYLCASSIGGQGSTEAFFGQGTRLTVV.

The count of this clone is one. One junction end does not reproduce the germline sequence, and a read error may be involved. V is TRBV3-1 (or the pseudogene TRBV3-2) and J is TRBJ1-3, with no clear D. This CDR3 contains 11 residues. Per germline, CDR1 LGHDT and CDR2 YNNKEL (reference sequence). CDR3 sequence: CASTQGNTIYF. CDR3 sequence (DNA): TGTGCCAGCACCCAAGGAAACACCATATATTTT.

The chain recombines TRBV28 with TRBJ1-2; D gene unclear. Germline V gene sequence: CDR1 MDHEN, CDR2 SYDVKM. This CDR3 region has 13 residues. Deletions cut 5 bases from V and 8 bases from J, with 15 bases between. This chain's CDR3 is CASSGTPFSGYTF. CDR3 nucleotides: TGTGCCAGCAGTGGCACCCCATTCAGCGGCTACACCTTC.

The J gene is TRBJ2-2, the V gene TRBV4-2; no firm D call. The CDR3 has 13 residues. CDR1 is LGHNA, CDR2 YNFKEQ, per germline. V lost 2 bases, J lost 4 bases, and 5 bases lay in between. The CDR3 is CASSQRITGELFF. CDR3 coding DNA: TGTGCCAGCAGCCAACGAATCACCGGGGAGCTGTTTTTT.

This rearrangement joins TRBV2 to TRBJ2-3; D is undetermined. With 3 bases removed from V and 4 bases from J, the gap between germline ends came to 5 bases. Per germline, CDR1 SNHLY and CDR2 FYNNEI. CDR3 size: 12 residues. The CDR3 bases are TGTGCCAGCAGTGACCGCTCAGATACGCAGTATTTT. It codes for CASSDRSDTQYF. Together with reference TRBV2 and TRBJ2-3, the CDR3 gives the full variable domain: EPEVTQTPSHQVTQMGQEVILRCVPISNHLYFYWYRQILGQKVEFLVSFYNNEISEKSEIFDDQFSVERPDGSNFTLKIRSTKLEDSAMYFCASSDRSDTQYFGPGTRLTVL.

This chain uses TRBV12-3 or TRBV12-4 with TRBJ2-2; unclear D gene. V dropped 2 bases and J dropped 6 bases, with 7 bases sitting between them. The CDR3 has 13 amino acids. The CDR3 DNA reads TGTGCCAGCAGTTTAATCAACCCCGGGGAGCTGTTTTTT. Translation: CASSLINPGELFF.

The chain joins TRBV29-1 to TRBJ2-5; 10 bases fit TRBD1. V dropped 3 bases and J dropped 4; count of bases not matched to a gene: 5. CDR3 length: 14 residues. The germline gives CDR1 SQVTM, CDR2 ANQGSEA. The CDR3 reads CSVDDRGRGETQYF. In nucleotides, the CDR3 is TGCAGCGTTGACGACAGGGGGCGCGGAGAGACCCAGTACTTC.

The CDR3, as DNA: TGCGCCAGCAGTGATACTGGGCACTACGAGCAGTACTTC. It specifies CASSDTGHYEQYF. The V gene is TRBV10-2, the J gene TRBJ2-7; D remains ambiguous. V was pared by 3 bases and J by 3 bases, with 9 bases between. The CDR3 runs to 13 residues. Germline-derived CDR1 and CDR2 are WSHSY and SAAADI.

The CDR3 DNA reads TGTGCCAGCAGCCCTAGGGGGACCTACACTGAAGCTTTCTTT. Its protein is CASSPRGTYTEAFF. This chain uses TRBV7-9 with TRBJ1-1; possible D gene TRBD1, 6 bases. Germline V lookup: CDR1 SEHNR, CDR2 FQNEAQ (reference sequence). The CDR3 is made up of 14 amino acids. The V gene lost 5 bases and the J gene lost 3 bases, with 13 bases spanning the gap.